The 9 T cell receptor beta chains given below trace back to one sample, sequenced in a study of cytomegalovirus exposure and HLA in healthy donors. PCR amplification relied on 60 Vbeta primers (plus 13 Jbeta primers). Here immunoSEQ multiplex PCR was the method, and the copy in TCRdb shows in-frame clones only, minus some. The sample comprises 150,000 to 200,000 clones, around 75% of which are singletons, and approximately 2.9% rests with the top ten. The specimen was PBMCs. These receptors all come from a female donor in good health and CMV-seronegative.

The V and J genes are TRBV6-1 and TRBJ1-1; 7 positions match TRBD1. The CDR3 contains 14 residues. The germline V gene encodes CDR1 MNHNS and CDR2 SASEGT. Trimming at V came to 7 bases and at J to 3 bases, leaving 8 bases not matched to a gene. The CDR3 loop reads CASIKGGAYTEAFF. The CDR3 DNA reads as TGTGCCAGCATTAAAGGGGGCGCTTACACTGAAGCTTTCTTT.

There are a few counts of this clone. The rearrangement joins TRBV23-1 to TRBJ2-2; 7 nucleotides match TRBD1. TRBV23-1 is recorded as an ORF, its role being uncertain. The CDR3 is 14 amino acids. V was pared by 10 bases and J by 6 bases, with 11 bases of the junction left unmatched. The CDR3 region has the DNA TGCGCCACGAGACAGGGATGGGGACCCGGGGAGCTGTTTTTT. As protein: CATRQGWGPGELFF.

A remark on this clone: Sequence at one end of the junction differs from germline and may be a read error. The J gene is TRBJ2-2, the V gene TRBV6-1, with D possibly matching TRBD1 (7 bases). The CDR3 contains 16 residues. Germline lookup yields CDR1 MNHNS and CDR2 SASEGT. The CDR3 nucleotides read TGTGCCAGCAGTGAACTTAACAGGGGTGACACCGGGGGGCTGTTTTTT. It specifies CASSELNRGDTGGLFF.

This clone has only a few counts. Lacking the conserved final phenylalanine or tryptophan, this CDR3 likely reflects a read error. The genes are TRBV28 and TRBJ1-2; a weak D match, TRBD1 (5 bases). This CDR3 region has 13 residues. V was shortened by 7 bases and J by 3 bases, with 12 bases between the two germline ends. CDR1 is MDHEN and CDR2 is SYDVKM in the germline V gene. In nucleotides, the CDR3 is TGTGCCAGCATAACAGGATCGGACTATGGCTACACCTCC. The encoded protein is CASITGSDYGYTS.

The chain links TRBV5-1 to TRBJ2-5; the match to TRBD1 covers 7 bases. J was trimmed by 5 bases and V by 0 bases; bases with no gene match: 4. CDR1 SGHRS and CDR2 YFSETQ come from the germline V gene. The CDR3 length is 14 residues. CDR3 DNA: TGCGCCAGCAGCTTGGAGGGGGCTGGGGAGACCCAGTACTTC. Protein: CASSLEGAGETQYF.

V and J are TRBV7-9 and TRBJ2-7; possible D gene TRBD2, 6 bases. The CDR3 covers 15 residues. V was trimmed by 7 bases and J by 6 bases, leaving 22 bases between them. Germline CDR1 and CDR2: SEHNR and FQNEAQ (reference sequence). The CDR3 reads CASTFSPGQGGEQYF. In nucleotides, the CDR3 is TGTGCCAGCACCTTTAGTCCAGGGCAGGGAGGCGAGCAGTACTTC.

The chain joins TRBV30 to TRBJ1-1; possible D gene TRBD1, 5 bases. This CDR3 region has 13 residues. Trimming took 2 bases from V and 4 from J, leaving 11 bases between them. Germline V gives CDR1 GTSNPN, CDR2 SVGIG (reference sequence). The CDR3 bases are TGTGCCTGGAGTAGGGGAGGGGCCACTGAAGCTTTCTTT. Amino acid sequence: CAWSRGGATEAFF.

This rearrangement joins TRBV28 to TRBJ1-4; TRBD1 matches 10 bases. The CDR3 consists of 17 residues. J lost 4 bases, V lost 5 bases, and 10 bases had no gene match. Germline V lookup: CDR1 MDHEN, CDR2 SYDVKM. CDR3 sequence reads: CASSEPTGGFGNEKLFF. The CDR3 DNA sequence: TGTGCCAGCAGTGAACCGACAGGGGGCTTCGGTAATGAAAAACTGTTTTTT.

The V call is TRBV5-5, the J call TRBJ2-7; 8 bases line up with TRBD2. Germline CDR1 reads SGHKS; CDR2 reads YYEKEE (reference sequence). The length of the CDR3 is 13 residues. The junction had 9 bases not matched to a gene; V was cut back by 7 bases and J by 6 bases. The CDR3 bases are TGTGCCAGCGGACTAGCACACTTAGGCGAGCAGTACTTC. This sequence encodes CASGLAHLGEQYF.